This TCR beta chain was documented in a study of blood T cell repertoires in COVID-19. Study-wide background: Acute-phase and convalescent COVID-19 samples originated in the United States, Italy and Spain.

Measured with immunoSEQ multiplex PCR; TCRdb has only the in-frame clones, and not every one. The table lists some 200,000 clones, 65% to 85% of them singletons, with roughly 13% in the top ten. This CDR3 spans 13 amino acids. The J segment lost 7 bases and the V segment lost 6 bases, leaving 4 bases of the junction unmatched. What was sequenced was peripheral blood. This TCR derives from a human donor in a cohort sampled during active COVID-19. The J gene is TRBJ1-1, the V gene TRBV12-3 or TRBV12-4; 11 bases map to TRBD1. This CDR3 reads CASRPGTGGEAFF. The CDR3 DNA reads TGTGCCAGCAGACCCGGGACAGGGGGTGAAGCTTTCTTT.